This TCR beta chain stems from a study of blood T cell repertoires in COVID-19. Looking at the study overall: COVID-19 samples from acute and convalescent phases originated in the United States, Italy and Spain. Sources were T cells, B-cell-depleted T cells, or PBMCs; the material itself was cDNA or gDNA.

Source study methods: It was from reference gene primer amplification that nucleated cell counts were estimated. Libraries were prepared by immunoSEQ multiplex PCR; TCRdb keeps only in-frame clonotypes and omits some of them. V, J and clone size were drawn from that table, and D and trimming were deduced from the DNA. The table lists 150,000 to 200,000 clones, more than 75% of them singletons. Germline CDR1 is PRHDT and CDR2 is FYEKMQ (reference sequence). This CDR3 comprises 17 residues. The V and J ends lost 6 bases and 9 bases respectively, with 30 bases between them. This TCR came from a man between 35 and 55 years old with active or convalescent COVID-19. The sample taken for sequencing was peripheral blood. The V call is TRBV13, the J call TRBJ2-7, with D possibly being TRBD2 (7 bases). CDR3 residues: CASSSGGGPSGASPQYF. As DNA, the CDR3 is TGTGCCAGCAGTTCCGGCGGGGGCCCATCTGGGGCCTCTCCGCAGTACTTC.